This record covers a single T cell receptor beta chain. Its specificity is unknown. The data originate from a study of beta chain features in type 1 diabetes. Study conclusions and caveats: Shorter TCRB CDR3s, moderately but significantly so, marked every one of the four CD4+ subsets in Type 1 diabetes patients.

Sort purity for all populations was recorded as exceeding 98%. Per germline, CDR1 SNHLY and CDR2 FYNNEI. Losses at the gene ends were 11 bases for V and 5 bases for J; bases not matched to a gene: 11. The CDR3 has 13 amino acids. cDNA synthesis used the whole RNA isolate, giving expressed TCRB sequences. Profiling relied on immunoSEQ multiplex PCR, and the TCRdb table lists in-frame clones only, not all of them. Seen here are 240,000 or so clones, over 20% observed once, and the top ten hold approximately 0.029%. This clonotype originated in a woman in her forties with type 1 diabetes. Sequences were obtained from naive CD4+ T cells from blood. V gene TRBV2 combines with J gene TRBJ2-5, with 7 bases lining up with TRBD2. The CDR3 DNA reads TGTGCCGGGAGCGGGGCCAGAGGGGAGACCCAGTACTTC. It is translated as CAGSGARGETQYF.